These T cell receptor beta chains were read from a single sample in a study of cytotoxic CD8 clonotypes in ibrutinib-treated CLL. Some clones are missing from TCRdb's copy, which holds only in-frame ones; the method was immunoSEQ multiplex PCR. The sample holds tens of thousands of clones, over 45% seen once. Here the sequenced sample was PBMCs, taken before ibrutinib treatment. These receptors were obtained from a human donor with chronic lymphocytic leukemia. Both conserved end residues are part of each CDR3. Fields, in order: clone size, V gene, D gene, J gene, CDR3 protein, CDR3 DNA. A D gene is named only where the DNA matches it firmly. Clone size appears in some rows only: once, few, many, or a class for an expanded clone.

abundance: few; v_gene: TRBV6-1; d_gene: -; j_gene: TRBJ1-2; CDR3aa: CATADRPPNYGYTF; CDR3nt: TGTGCCACCGCTGACAGGCCCCCTAACTATGGCTACACCTTC
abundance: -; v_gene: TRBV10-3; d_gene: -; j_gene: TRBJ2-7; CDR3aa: CAISDRFYEQYF; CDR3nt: TGTGCCATCAGTGACAGATTCTACGAGCAGTACTTC
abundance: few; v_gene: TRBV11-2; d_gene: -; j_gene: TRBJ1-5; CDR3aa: CASSLSGSQNQPQHF; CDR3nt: TGTGCCAGCAGCTTATCGGGCAGCCAAAATCAGCCCCAGCATTTT
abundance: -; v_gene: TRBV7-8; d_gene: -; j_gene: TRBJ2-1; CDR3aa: CASSFGVAEYDEQFF; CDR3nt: TGTGCCAGCAGCTTCGGGGTAGCGGAGTACGATGAGCAGTTCTTC
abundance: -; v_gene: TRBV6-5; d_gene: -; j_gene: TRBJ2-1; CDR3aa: CASSYSGGFIEQFF; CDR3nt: TGTGCCAGCAGTTACTCCGGGGGCTTTATTGAGCAGTTCTTC
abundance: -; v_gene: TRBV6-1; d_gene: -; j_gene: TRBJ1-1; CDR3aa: CASRDREGPRTEAFF; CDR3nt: TGTGCCAGCAGGGACCGTGAGGGGCCGAGGACTGAAGCTTTCTTT
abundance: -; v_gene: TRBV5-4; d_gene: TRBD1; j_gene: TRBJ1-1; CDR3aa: CASSRIQGAEAEAFF; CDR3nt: TGTGCCAGCAGCCGAATACAGGGGGCTGAGGCTGAAGCTTTCTTT
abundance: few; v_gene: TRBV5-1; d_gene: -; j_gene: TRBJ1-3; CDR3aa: CASSLEGIYSGNTIYF; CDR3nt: TGCGCCAGCAGCTTGGAAGGCATCTACTCTGGAAACACCATATATTTT
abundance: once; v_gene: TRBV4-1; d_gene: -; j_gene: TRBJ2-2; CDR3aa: CASSHLGSNTGELFF; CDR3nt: TGCGCCAGCAGCCACCTCGGGTCGAACACCGGGGAGCTGTTTTTT
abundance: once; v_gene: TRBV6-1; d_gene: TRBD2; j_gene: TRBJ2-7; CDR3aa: CAGVGDGDYEQYF; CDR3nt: TGTGCCGGCGTAGGGGACGGGGACTACGAGCAGTATTTC
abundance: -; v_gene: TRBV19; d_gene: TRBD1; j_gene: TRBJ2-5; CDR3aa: CASSILDRGRETQYF; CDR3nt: TGTGCCAGTAGTATCCTCGACAGGGGGCGGGAGACCCAGTACTTC
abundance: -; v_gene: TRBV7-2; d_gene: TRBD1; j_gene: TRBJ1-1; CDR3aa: CASSFRPGQGVGTEAFF; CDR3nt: TGTGCCAGCAGCTTCAGGCCGGGACAGGGGGTAGGAACTGAAGCTTTCTTT
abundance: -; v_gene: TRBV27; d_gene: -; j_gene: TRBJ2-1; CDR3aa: CASSLYSDLGSNEQFF; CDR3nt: TGTGCCAGCAGTTTATATTCGGACCTAGGGTCCAATGAGCAGTTCTTC
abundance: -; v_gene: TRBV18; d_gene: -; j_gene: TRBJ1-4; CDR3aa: CASSFQGSSNEKLFF; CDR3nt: TGTGCCAGCTCATTCCAGGGCTCATCTAATGAAAAACTGTTTTTT
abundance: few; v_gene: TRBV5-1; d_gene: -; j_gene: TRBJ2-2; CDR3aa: CASSSHTGELFF; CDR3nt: TGCGCCAGCAGCTCACACACCGGGGAGCTGTTTTTT
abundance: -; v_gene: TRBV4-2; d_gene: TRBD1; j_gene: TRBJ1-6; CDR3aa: CASSQEGTGASYNSPLHF; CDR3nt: TGTGCCAGCAGCCAAGAGGGGACAGGGGCCTCCTATAATTCACCCCTCCACTTT
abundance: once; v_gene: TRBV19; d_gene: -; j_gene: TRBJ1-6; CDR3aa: CASTDSGDNSPLHF; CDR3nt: TGTGCCAGTACGGACAGTGGGGATAATTCACCCCTCCACTTT
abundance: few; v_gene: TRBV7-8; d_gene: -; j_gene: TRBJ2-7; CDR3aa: CASSLQPGGTYEQYF; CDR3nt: TGTGCCAGCAGCCTTCAGCCGGGGGGCACCTACGAGCAGTACTTC
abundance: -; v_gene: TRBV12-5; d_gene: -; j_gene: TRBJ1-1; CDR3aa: CASVTSGAAFF; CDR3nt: TGTGCTAGTGTAACTAGCGGTGCAGCTTTCTTT
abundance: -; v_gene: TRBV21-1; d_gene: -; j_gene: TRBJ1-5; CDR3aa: CASSKNPIHYGNQPQHF; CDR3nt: TGTGCCAGCAGCAAAAACCCGATCCATTACGGCAATCAGCCCCAGCATTTT
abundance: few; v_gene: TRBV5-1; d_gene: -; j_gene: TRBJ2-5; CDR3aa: CASSLGVTQETQYF; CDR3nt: TGCGCCAGCAGCTTGGGCGTCACCCAAGAGACCCAGTACTTC
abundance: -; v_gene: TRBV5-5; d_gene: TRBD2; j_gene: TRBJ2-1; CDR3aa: CASSLPGGAHNEQFF; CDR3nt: TGTGCCAGCAGCCTTCCCGGGGGGGCACACAATGAGCAGTTCTTC
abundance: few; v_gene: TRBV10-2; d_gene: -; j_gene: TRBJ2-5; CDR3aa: CASSEAGKETQYF; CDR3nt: TGCGCCAGCAGTGAGGCGGGGAAAGAGACCCAGTACTTC
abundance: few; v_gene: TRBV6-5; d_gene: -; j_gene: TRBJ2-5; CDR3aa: CASSPRQRETQYF; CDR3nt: TGTGCCAGCAGTCCTAGACAGAGGGAGACCCAGTACTTC
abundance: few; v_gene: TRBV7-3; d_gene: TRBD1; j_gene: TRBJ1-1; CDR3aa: CASSLGQGLGEAFF; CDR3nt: TGTGCCAGCAGCCTTGGACAGGGCCTAGGTGAAGCTTTCTTT
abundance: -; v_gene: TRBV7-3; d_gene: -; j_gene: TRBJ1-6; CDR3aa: CASSLSGDNSPLHF; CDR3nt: TGTGCCAGCAGCTTAAGCGGGGATAATTCACCCCTCCACTTT
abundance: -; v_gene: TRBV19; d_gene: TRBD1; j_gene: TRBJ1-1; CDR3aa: CASSPTGGYWEAFF; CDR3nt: TGTGCCAGTAGTCCTACAGGGGGCTATTGGGAAGCTTTCTTT
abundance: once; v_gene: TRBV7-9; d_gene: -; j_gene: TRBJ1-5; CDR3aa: CASSLNVNQPQHF; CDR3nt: TGTGCCAGCAGCTTAAATGTCAATCAGCCCCAGCATTTT
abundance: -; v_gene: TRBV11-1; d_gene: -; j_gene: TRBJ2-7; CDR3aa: CASSSGTPPYEQYF; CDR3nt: TGTGCCAGCAGCTCCGGGACGCCCCCCTACGAGCAGTACTTC
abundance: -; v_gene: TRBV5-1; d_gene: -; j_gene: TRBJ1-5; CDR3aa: CASSFSTGMNQPQHF; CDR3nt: TGCGCCAGCAGCTTCAGTACGGGGATGAATCAGCCCCAGCATTTT
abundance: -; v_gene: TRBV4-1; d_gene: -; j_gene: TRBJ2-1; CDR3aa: CASSAPHGGSYNEQFF; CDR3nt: TGCGCCAGCAGCGCCCCCCATGGAGGCTCCTACAATGAGCAGTTCTTC
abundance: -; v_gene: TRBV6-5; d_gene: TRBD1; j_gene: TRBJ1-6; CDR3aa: CASRQGGQNSPLHF; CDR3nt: TGTGCCAGCAGACAGGGGGGGCAGAATTCACCCCTCCACTTT
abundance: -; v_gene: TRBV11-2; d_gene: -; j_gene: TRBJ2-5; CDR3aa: CASSLDGPKETQYF; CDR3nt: TGTGCCAGCAGCTTAGATGGTCCGAAAGAGACCCAGTACTTC
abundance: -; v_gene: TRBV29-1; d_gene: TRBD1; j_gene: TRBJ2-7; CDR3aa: CSVVGQGRYEQYF; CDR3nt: TGCAGCGTTGTTGGACAGGGAAGATACGAGCAGTACTTC
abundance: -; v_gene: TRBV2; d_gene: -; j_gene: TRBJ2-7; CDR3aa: CASTTDITYEQYF; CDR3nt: TGTGCCAGCACCACGGACATTACCTACGAGCAGTACTTC
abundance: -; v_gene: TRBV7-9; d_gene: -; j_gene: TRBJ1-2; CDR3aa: CASSLGTDGYTF; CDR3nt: TGTGCCAGCAGCTTAGGGACAGATGGCTACACCTTC
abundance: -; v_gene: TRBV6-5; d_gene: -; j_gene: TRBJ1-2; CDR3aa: CASTARGSNYGYTF; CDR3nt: TGTGCCAGCACGGCCAGGGGTTCTAACTATGGCTACACCTTC
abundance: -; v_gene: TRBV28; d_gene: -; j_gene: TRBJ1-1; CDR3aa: CASARNTEAFF; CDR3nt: TGTGCCAGCGCTCGGAACACTGAAGCTTTCTTT
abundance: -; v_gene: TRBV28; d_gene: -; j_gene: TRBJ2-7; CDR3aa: CASRGPSYEQYF; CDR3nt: TGTGCCAGCAGGGGACCCTCATACGAGCAGTACTTC
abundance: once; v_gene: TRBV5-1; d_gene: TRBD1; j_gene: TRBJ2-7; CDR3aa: CASSPEGGTGGYEQYF; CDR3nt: TGCGCCAGCAGCCCAGAGGGTGGGACAGGGGGTTACGAGCAGTACTTC
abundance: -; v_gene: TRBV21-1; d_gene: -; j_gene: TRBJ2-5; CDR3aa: CASSIPHGGGPEAKDF; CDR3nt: TGTGCCAGCAGCATACCCCACGGTGGGGGACCCGAGGCCAAGGACTTC
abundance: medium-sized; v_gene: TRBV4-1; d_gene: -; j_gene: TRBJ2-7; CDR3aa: CASSQWGGYEQYF; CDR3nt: TGCGCCAGCAGCCAGTGGGGCGGCTACGAGCAGTACTTC